Listed below are T cell receptor beta chains from one sample, sequenced in a study of identical twins. From the 5' RACE reads, TCRdb called clonotypes with MiXCR, one entry per CDR3 protein. The data hold about 100,000 distinct CDR3 sequences, with 5.9% observed a single time. The sequenced sample consisted of memory T cells sorted from blood. The receptors derive from a woman aged 45-65 years in good health. The CDR3 runs from the conserved cysteine through the conserved F or W. Each record gives: D gene, V gene, J gene, clone size, CDR3 DNA, CDR3 protein. D genes are given only for firm matches. Expanded clones are given a class, and other clones once, few, many or no size at all.

>TRBD1|TRBV12-3/TRBV12-4|TRBJ1-5|many
TGTGCCAGCAGTTTAGGACAGGGAAATCAGCCCCAGCATTTT
CASSLGQGNQPQHF
>.|TRBV11-3|TRBJ2-5|many
TGTGCCAGCAGCCGTCGGGACGGCTCAGAGACCCAGTACTTC
CASSRRDGSETQYF
>.|TRBV5-1|TRBJ2-1|many
TGCGCCAGCAGCCCCCGAGTTGGGTCCTACAATGAGCAGTTCTTC
CASSPRVGSYNEQFF
>TRBD1|TRBV3-1|TRBJ1-1|many
TGTGCCAGCAGCCAAGGGACAGGGGGCTGGAACACTGAAGCTTTCTTT
CASSQGTGGWNTEAFF
>.|TRBV7-9|TRBJ1-4|many
TGTGCCAGCGCCGGGGGGTTTGGTGAAAAACTGTTTTTT
CASAGGFGEKLFF
>.|TRBV12-3/TRBV12-4|TRBJ2-7|many
TGTGCCAGCAGTTTAGACCTTGGGGGGACAGTGAGCTACGAGCAGTACTTC
CASSLDLGGTVSYEQYF
>.|TRBV6-6|TRBJ2-1|many
TGTGCCAGCAGCCCGGGACCCGACAATGAGCAGTTCTTC
CASSPGPDNEQFF
>.|TRBV27|TRBJ2-3|many
TGTGCCAGCAGTACGATAGATACGCAGTATTTT
CASSTIDTQYF
>.|TRBV12-3/TRBV12-4|TRBJ2-1|.
TGTGCCAGCAGTTTGACTCTAGTTTCCCTCCAGTTCTTC
CASSLTLVSLQFF
>.|TRBV3-1|TRBJ2-7|few
TGTGCCAGCAGCCACAGTAGATACGAGCAGTACTTC
CASSHSRYEQYF
>TRBD1|TRBV11-3|TRBJ1-3|many
TGTGCCAGCAGCTCCAAGACAGGGGTAAACTCTGGAAACACCATATATTTT
CASSSKTGVNSGNTIYF
>.|TRBV5-6|TRBJ2-3|many
TGTGCCAGCAGCTTTCGGCCATCAACTAGCACAGATACGCAGTATTTT
CASSFRPSTSTDTQYF
>TRBD2|TRBV6-5|TRBJ2-1|.
TGTGCCAGCCAACGGATCGTAGGGACTAGCCTGTTCTTC
CASQRIVGTSLFF
>.|TRBV5-1|TRBJ2-6|few
TGCGCCAGCAGCTTGGTACACCGTGGGCAGTCTCTCTCTGGGGCCAACGTCCTGACTTTC
CASSLVHRGQSLSGANVLTF
>TRBD1|TRBV20-1|TRBJ2-1|many
TGCAGTGCTATAAGGCAGGGGGCTTACAATGAGCAGTTCTTC
CSAIRQGAYNEQFF
>.|TRBV2|TRBJ2-7|many
TGTGCCAGGGCGGCGGGTACCTCCTACGAGCAGTACTTC
CARAAGTSYEQYF
>TRBD2|TRBV5-1|TRBJ2-3|many
TGCGCCAGCAGCCTCGGGGGGAACGGGGGAGATACGCAGTATTTT
CASSLGGNGGDTQYF
>.|TRBV6-5|TRBJ1-4|.
TGTGCCAGCAGCCAGACCTATGCAACTAATGAAAAACTGTTTTTT
CASSQTYATNEKLFF
>.|TRBV14|TRBJ1-1|many
TGTGCCAGCAGCCCCACTCCCCAGGGAATGAACACTGAAGCTTTCTTT
CASSPTPQGMNTEAFF
>.|TRBV29-1|TRBJ2-3|many
TGCAGCGTTGACGGGGGACGGGCAGATACGCAGTATTTT
CSVDGGRADTQYF
>.|TRBV30|TRBJ1-5|.
TGTGCCTGGATTCTTCCGTGGGTGGACGCAGGTCAGCCCCAGCATTTT
CAWILPWVDAGQPQHF
>.|TRBV11-3|TRBJ2-5|.
TGTGCCAGCAGCCCGGGGGAGGTGTCCCAGTACTTC
CASSPGEVSQYF
>.|TRBV6-1|TRBJ1-6|many
TGTGCCAGCAGTGACGGGGGTTCACCCCTCCACTTT
CASSDGGSPLHF
>.|TRBV4-1|TRBJ2-3|many
TGCGCCAGCAGCCAAGACTGGCAGCTCCAAACAGATACGCAGTATTTT
CASSQDWQLQTDTQYF
>.|TRBV6-1|TRBJ1-2|many
TGTGCCAGCAGTGAAGCCCTTTTGGGGAACTTGTATGGCTACACCTTC
CASSEALLGNLYGYTF
>TRBD2|TRBV6-5|TRBJ2-3|.
TGTGCCACCAAAGCGGGACTAGCGGGAGCAACGCAGTATTTT
CATKAGLAGATQYF
>.|TRBV12-3/TRBV12-4|TRBJ1-1|.
TGTGCCACCGGGGGGAGCCCCAGAGGCGCTGAAGCTTTCTTT
CATGGSPRGAEAFF
>.|TRBV20-1|TRBJ1-6|many
TGCAGTGCTAGAGAGGTGGGGAGGTCAAATAATTCACCCCTCCACTTT
CSAREVGRSNNSPLHF
>TRBD1|TRBV5-1|TRBJ1-2|.
TGCGCCAGCAGCTCGACAGGGGGATCGGTTGGCTACACCTTC
CASSSTGGSVGYTF
>TRBD2|TRBV11-2|TRBJ2-7|many
TGTGCCAGCAGCGACCGGCGGCGGCGGGGAGGGGAGCAGTACTTC
CASSDRRRRGGEQYF
>.|TRBV6-6|TRBJ2-2|many
TGTGCCAGCAGTTTATTCGGATACTCCGGGGAGCTGTTTTTT
CASSLFGYSGELFF
>.|TRBV3-1|TRBJ2-3|few
TGTGCCAGCAGCCACAGGCCAGGGGCAGATACGCAGTATTTT
CASSHRPGADTQYF
>TRBD1|TRBV18|TRBJ2-7|many
TGTGCCAGCGCCGGGACAGGGAGCTCCTACGAGCAGTACTTC
CASAGTGSSYEQYF
>.|TRBV24-1|TRBJ2-2|many
TGTGCCACCAGTGATTTCCGTTTCGACACCGGGGAGCTGTTTTTT
CATSDFRFDTGELFF
>.|TRBV5-1|TRBJ2-7|few
TGCGCCAGCAGCTATATGGGCGTCGAGCAGTACTTC
CASSYMGVEQYF
>.|TRBV5-5|TRBJ2-5|many
TGTGCCAGCAGCTTTCAGGACTCCAGGGAGACCCAGTACTTC
CASSFQDSRETQYF